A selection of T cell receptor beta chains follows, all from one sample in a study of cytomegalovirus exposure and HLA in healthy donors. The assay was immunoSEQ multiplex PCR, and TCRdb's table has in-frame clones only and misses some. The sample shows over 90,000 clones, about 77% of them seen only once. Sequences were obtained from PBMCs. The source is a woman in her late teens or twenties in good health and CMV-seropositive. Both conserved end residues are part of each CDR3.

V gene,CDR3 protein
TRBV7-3,CASSNDRSSYNEQFF
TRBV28,CASTSTDTQYF
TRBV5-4,CASSSPVGLGYTGELFF
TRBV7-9,CASSCDRDQETQYF
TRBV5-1,CASSFEAETQYF
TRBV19,CASSAAGSREQYF
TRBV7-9,CASSFLGGNTEAFF
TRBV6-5,CASRPSGGQNEQYF
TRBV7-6,CASSLVVGSRGNEQFF
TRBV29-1,CSVRLVYSEGETQYF
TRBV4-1,CASSQDQEETQYF
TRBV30,CAWSVSASGELFF
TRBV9,CASSEGLAGVAETQYF
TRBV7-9,CASSPDIPSNNEQFF
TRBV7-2,CASSLALSLLRGHEQYF
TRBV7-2,CASSLQGMTNEKLFF
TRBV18,CASSRPQTGDEQYF
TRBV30,CAWKRQGQETQYF
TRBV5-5,CASSPRLAGEDEQYF
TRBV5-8,CASSLWVLQTSGRTDTQYF
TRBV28,CATQDRAYEQYF
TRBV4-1,CASSLAGVNTGELFF
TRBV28,CASGAGGIGEQYF
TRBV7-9,CASSLAGTGGIYGYTF
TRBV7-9,CASSPGQTIYEQYF
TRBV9,CASSPNAGAAYEQYF
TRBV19,CASKKRQFNEKLFF
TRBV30,CAWAGQGAYEQFF
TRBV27,CASSFGWAYGYTF
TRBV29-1,CSSARGGNEQFF
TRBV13,CASSFGVYEQYF
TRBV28,CASSLWQREEYEQYF
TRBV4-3,CASSPIASGGPSNEQFF
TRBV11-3,CASSLEVWGEGDNEQFF
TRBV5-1,CASSLGLGDYNEQFF
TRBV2,CASSAEYQETQYF
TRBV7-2,CASSLEGTSGRTNEQFF
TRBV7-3,CASSLSGGNTEAFF
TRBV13,CASSLGRGTNYGYTF
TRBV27,CASSYRGLSPLHF
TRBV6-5,CASRQGLNEAFF
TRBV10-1,CASSDGSLYGYTF
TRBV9,CASSLDQGLNTEAFF
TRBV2,CASTATSPTQYF
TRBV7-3,CASSPTDGRNTEAFF
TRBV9,CASSVVGTGAPQYF
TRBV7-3,CASSFGGSRKNEQFF
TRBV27,CASSPIRGWTEAFF
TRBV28,CAIKRTGYYGYTF
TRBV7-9,CASSLEGAHIAFF
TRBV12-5,CASGRLRGLDTEAFF
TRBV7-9,CASSFLVGAVNEKLFF
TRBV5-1,CASSLRGNTEAFF